This T cell receptor (beta chain) was captured in a study of shared clonotypes between healthy human individuals. General study results and limits: For naive CD4 cells, around 5% of clonotypes were shared across a handful of donors.

The assay ran at deep level. The table came from immunoSEQ multiplex PCR; TCRdb's copy has only in-frame clones and leaves some out. The repertoire holds millions of clones, with around 90% as singletons. Deletions cut 5 bases from V and 5 bases from J, with 9 bases between. The CDR3 is 12 amino acids. Germline lookup yields CDR1 GTSNPN and CDR2 SVGIG (reference sequence). Comment on this clone: Its specificity is unknown. The sample holds other DNA sequences that translate to the same CDR3.

Donors comprised healthy HIV-negative adults lacking recent acute infections or vaccinations. It was into CD45RA+ naive and CD45RA-negative memory subsets that the CD4+ cells were split. This clonotype originated in a man in his late teens or twenties in good health. This chain joins TRBV30 and TRBJ2-2, with D possibly matching TRBD1 (6 bases). What was sequenced was naive CD4+ T cells sorted from blood. Subset: CD45RA+ positively selected. CDR3 nucleotide sequence: TGTGCCTGGGGTCAGGGGACCGGGGAGCTGTTTTTT. Its translation: CAWGQGTGELFF.